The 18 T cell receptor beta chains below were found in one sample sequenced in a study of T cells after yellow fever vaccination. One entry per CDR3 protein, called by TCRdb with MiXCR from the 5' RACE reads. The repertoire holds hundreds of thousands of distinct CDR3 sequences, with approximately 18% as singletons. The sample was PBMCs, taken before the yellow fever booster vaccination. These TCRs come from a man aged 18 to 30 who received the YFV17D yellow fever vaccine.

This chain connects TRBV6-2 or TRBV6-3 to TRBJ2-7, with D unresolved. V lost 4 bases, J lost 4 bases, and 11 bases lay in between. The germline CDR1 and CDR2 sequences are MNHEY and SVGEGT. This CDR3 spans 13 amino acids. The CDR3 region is CASSSVGWYEQYV. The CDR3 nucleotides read TGTGCCAGCAGTTCGGTGGGGTGGTACGAGCAGTACGTC.

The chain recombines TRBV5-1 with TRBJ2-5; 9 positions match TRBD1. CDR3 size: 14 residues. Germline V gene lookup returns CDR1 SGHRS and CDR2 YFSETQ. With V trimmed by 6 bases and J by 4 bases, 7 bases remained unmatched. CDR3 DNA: TGCGCCAGCACCACCGGGACAGGGCGAGAGACCCAGTACTTC. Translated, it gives CASTTGTGRETQYF.

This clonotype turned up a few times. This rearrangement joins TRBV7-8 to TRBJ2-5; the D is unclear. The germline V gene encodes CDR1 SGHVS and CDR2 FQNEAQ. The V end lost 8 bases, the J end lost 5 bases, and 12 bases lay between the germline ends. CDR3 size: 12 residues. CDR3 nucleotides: TGTGCCAGCGGCCGCGGTCCGGAGACCCAGTACTTC. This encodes CASGRGPETQYF.

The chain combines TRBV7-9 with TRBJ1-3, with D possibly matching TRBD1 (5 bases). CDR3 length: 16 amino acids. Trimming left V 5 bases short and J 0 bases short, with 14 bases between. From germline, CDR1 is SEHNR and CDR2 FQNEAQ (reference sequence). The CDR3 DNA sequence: TGTGCCAGCAGCCCTGGGGGGACTACCTCTGGAAACACCATATATTTT. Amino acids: CASSPGGTTSGNTIYF.

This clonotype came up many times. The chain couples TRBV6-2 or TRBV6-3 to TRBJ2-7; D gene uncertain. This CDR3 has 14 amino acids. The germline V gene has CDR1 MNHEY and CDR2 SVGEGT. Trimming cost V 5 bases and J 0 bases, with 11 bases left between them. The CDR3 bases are TGTGCCAGCAGTGAACCCGGGTCCTCCTACGAGCAGTACTTC. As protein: CASSEPGSSYEQYF.

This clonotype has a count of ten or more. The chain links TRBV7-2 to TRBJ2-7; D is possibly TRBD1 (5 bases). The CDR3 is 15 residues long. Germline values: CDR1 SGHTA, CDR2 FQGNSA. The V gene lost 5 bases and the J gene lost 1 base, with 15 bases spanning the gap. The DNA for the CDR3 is TGTGCCAGCAGCCGGCAGGGTGTAGCATCCTACGAGCAGTACGTC. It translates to CASSRQGVASYEQYV.

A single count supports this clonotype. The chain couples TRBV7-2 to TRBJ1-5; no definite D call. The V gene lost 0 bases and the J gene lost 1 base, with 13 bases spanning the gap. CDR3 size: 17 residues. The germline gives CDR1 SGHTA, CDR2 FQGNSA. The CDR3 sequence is CASSLAYRGGSNQPQHF. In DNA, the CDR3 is TGTGCCAGCAGCTTAGCGTATAGAGGTGGGAGCAATCAGCCCCAGCATTTT.

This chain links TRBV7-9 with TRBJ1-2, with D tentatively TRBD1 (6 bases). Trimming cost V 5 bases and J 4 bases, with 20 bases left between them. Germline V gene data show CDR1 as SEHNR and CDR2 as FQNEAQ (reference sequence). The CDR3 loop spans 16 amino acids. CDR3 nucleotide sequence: TGTGCCAGCAGCGTTCGACAGGAGCAGATCTTCTATGGCTACACCTTC. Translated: CASSVRQEQIFYGYTF.

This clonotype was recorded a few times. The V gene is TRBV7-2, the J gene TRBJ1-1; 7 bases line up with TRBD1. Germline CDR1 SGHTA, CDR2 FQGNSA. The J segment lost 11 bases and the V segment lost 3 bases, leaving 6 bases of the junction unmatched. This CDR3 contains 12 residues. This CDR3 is CASSLDRNGAFF. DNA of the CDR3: TGTGCCAGCAGCTTGGACAGGAATGGGGCTTTCTTT.

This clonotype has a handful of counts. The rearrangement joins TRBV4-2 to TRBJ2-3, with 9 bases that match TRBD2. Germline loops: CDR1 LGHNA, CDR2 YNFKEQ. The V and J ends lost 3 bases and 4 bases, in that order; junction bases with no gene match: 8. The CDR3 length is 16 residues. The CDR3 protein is CASSQKAGGPPDTQYF. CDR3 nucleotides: TGTGCCAGCAGCCAGAAAGCGGGGGGCCCCCCAGATACGCAGTATTTT.

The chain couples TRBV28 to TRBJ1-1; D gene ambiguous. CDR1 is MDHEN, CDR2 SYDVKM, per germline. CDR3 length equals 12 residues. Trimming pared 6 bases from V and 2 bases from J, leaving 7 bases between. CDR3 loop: CASSEFNTEAFF. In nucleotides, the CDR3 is TGTGCCAGCAGCGAATTTAACACTGAAGCTTTCTTT.

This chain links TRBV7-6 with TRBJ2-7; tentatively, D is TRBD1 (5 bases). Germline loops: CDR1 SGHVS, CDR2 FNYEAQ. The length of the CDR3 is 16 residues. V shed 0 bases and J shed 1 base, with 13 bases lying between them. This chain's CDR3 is CASSLAWQGESYEQYF. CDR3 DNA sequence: TGTGCCAGCAGCTTAGCTTGGCAAGGGGAATCCTACGAGCAGTACTTC.

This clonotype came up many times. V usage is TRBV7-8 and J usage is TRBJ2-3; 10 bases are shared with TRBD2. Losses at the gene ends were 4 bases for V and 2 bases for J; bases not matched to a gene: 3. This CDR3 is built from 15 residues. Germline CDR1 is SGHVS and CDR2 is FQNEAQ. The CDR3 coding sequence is TGTGCCAGCAGCTCAGCGGGGGGGATCACAGATACGCAGTATTTT. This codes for CASSSAGGITDTQYF.

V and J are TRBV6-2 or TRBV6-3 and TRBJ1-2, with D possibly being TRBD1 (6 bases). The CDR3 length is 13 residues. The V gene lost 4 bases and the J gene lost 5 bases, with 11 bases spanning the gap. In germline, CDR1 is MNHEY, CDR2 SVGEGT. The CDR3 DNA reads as TGTGCCAGCAGTTCGGCAGGGGATTATGGCTACACCTTC. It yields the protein CASSSAGDYGYTF.

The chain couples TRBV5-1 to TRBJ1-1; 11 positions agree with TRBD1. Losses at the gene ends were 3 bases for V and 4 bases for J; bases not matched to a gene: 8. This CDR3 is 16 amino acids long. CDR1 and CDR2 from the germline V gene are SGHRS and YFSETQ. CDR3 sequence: CASSWDRGNFRTEAFF. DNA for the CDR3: TGCGCCAGCAGCTGGGACAGGGGGAATTTCCGCACTGAAGCTTTCTTT.

The DNA of the CDR3 is TGCGCCAGCAGCCGTCAGGTGGGCGGGGGGATTTGCTACACCTTC. This sequence encodes CASSRQVGGGICYTF. The V call is TRBV5-1, the J call TRBJ1-2; D perhaps matches TRBD1 (5 bases). Germline CDR1 reads SGHRS; CDR2 reads YFSETQ. Trimming took 4 bases from V and 9 from J, leaving 22 bases between them. This CDR3 contains 15 residues. Combining the CDR3 with reference TRBV5-1 and TRBJ1-2 gives the whole variable domain KAGVTQTPRYLIKTRGQQVTLSCSPISGHRSVSWYQQTPGQGLQFLFEYFSETQRNKGNFPGRFSGRQFSNSRSEMNVSTLELGDSALYLCASSRQVGGGICYTFGSGTRLTVV.

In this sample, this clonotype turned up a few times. CDR3 amino acids: CASTVGNGYTF. The CDR3 DNA reads TGTGCCAGCACAGTAGGGAATGGCTACACCTTC. The chain uses TRBV28 and TRBJ1-2, with unresolved D. Germline V gene sequence: CDR1 MDHEN, CDR2 SYDVKM. The ends were cut back, 7 bases at V and 6 bases at J, with 9 bases in the middle. The CDR3 loop spans 11 amino acids.

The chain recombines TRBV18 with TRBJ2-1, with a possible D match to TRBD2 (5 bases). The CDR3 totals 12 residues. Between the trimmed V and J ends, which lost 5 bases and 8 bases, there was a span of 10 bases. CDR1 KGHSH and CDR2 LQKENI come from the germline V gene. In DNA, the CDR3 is TGTGCCAGCTCAAGAGAGGGAGATGAGCAGTTCTTC. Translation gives CASSREGDEQFF.